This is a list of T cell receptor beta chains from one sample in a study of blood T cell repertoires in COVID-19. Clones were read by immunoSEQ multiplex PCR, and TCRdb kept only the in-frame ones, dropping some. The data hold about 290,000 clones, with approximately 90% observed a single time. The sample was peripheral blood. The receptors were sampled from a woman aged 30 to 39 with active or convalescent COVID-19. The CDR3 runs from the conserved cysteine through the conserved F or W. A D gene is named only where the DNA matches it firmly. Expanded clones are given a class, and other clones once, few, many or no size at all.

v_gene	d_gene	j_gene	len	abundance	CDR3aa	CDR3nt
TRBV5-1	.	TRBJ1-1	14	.	CASSGQGRNTEAFF	TGCGCCAGCAGCGGCCAGGGAAGGAACACTGAAGCTTTCTTT
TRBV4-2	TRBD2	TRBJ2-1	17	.	CASSQEGSGGPKGEQFF	TGTGCCAGCAGCCAAGAGGGTAGCGGGGGCCCAAAGGGTGAGCAGTTCTTC
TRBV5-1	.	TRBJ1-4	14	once	CASSLGQGNEKLFF	TGCGCCAGCAGCTTGGGACAAGGAAATGAAAAACTGTTTTTT
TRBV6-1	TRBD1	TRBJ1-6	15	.	CASSEVGRGNSPLHF	TGTGCCAGCAGTGAAGTAGGCAGGGGGAATTCACCCCTCCACTTT
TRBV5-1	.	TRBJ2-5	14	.	CASSSRDNQETQYF	TGCGCCAGCAGCTCCCGGGACAACCAAGAGACCCAGTACTTC
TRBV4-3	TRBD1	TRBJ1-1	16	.	CASSQKPGQGNTEAFF	TGCGCCAGCAGCCAGAAACCGGGACAGGGGAACACTGAAGCTTTCTTT
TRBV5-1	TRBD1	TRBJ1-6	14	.	CASSAQGADSPLHF	TGCGCCAGCAGCGCGCAGGGGGCTGATTCACCCCTCCACTTT
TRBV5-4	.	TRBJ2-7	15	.	CASREEGVTGDEQYF	TGTGCCAGCAGAGAAGAGGGGGTAACGGGTGACGAGCAGTACTTC
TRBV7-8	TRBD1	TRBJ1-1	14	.	CASSTSGTGGSAFF	TGTGCCAGCAGCACCAGCGGGACAGGGGGCTCAGCTTTCTTT
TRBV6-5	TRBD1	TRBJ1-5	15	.	CASSPGQGGGQPQHF	TGTGCCAGCAGTCCGGGACAGGGGGGAGGGCAGCCCCAGCATTTT
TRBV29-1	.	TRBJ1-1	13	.	CSVPDRPYTEAFF	TGCAGCGTTCCCGACAGGCCGTACACTGAAGCTTTCTTT
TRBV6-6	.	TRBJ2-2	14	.	CASSYSVSRGELFF	TGTGCCAGCAGTTACTCCGTGAGCCGCGGGGAGCTGTTTTTT
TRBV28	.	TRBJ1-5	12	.	CASSPLNQPQHF	TGTGCCAGCAGCCCCCTGAATCAGCCCCAGCATTTT
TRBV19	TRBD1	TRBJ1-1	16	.	CASSMGTGPLNTEAFF	TGTGCCAGTAGTATGGGGACAGGGCCCTTGAACACTGAAGCTTTCTTT
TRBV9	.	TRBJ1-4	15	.	CASSVEGRDSEKLFF	TGTGCCAGCAGCGTAGAAGGCAGGGATTCCGAAAAACTGTTTTTT
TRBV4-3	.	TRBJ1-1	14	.	CASSLGGGETEAFF	TGCGCCAGCAGCCTCGGAGGAGGGGAAACTGAAGCTTTCTTT
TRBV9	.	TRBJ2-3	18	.	CASSVAQGFGGATDTQYF	TGTGCCAGCAGCGTAGCACAGGGATTCGGTGGGGCGACAGATACGCAGTATTTT
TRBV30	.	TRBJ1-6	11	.	CAWTLGAALHF	TGTGCCTGGACCCTTGGGGCAGCCCTCCACTTT
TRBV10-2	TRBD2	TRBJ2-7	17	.	CASSESRPGTGGYEQYF	TGCGCCAGCAGTGAGTCCCGGCCCGGGACGGGAGGCTACGAGCAGTACTTC
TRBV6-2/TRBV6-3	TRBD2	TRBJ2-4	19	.	CASSPGLAGGPGAKNIQYF	TGTGCCAGCAGCCCTGGACTAGCGGGGGGGCCAGGGGCCAAAAACATTCAGTACTTC
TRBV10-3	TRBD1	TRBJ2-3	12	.	CAMGTGPDTQYF	TGTGCCATGGGGACAGGGCCAGATACGCAGTATTTT
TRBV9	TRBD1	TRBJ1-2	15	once	CASSPNPTGHYGYTF	TGTGCCAGCAGCCCTAACCCGACAGGGCACTATGGCTACACCTTC
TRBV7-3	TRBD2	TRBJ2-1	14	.	CASSFSGGRVEQFF	TGTGCCAGCAGCTTTAGCGGGGGGAGGGTTGAGCAGTTCTTC
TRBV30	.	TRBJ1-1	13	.	CAWSVSEATEAFF	TGTGCCTGGAGTGTGTCGGAGGCCACTGAAGCTTTCTTT
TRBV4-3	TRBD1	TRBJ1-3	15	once	CASSSGQGSGNTIYF	TGCGCCAGCAGCTCGGGACAGGGCTCTGGAAACACCATATATTTT
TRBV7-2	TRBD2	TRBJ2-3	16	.	CASSFILAGGLGTQYF	TGTGCCAGCAGCTTTATACTAGCGGGGGGGTTAGGTACGCAGTATTTT
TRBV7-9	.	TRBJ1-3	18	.	CASSYFGQPNLGVDTIYF	TGTGCCAGCAGCTATTTTGGACAGCCAAATCTGGGGGTGGACACCATATATTTT
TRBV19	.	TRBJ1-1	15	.	CASSLNRPGGTEAFF	TGTGCCAGTAGTTTAAACCGACCCGGGGGCACTGAAGCTTTCTTT
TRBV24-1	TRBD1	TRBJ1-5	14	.	CATSDRDRHQPQHF	TGTGCCACCAGTGACCGGGACAGACATCAGCCCCAGCATTTT